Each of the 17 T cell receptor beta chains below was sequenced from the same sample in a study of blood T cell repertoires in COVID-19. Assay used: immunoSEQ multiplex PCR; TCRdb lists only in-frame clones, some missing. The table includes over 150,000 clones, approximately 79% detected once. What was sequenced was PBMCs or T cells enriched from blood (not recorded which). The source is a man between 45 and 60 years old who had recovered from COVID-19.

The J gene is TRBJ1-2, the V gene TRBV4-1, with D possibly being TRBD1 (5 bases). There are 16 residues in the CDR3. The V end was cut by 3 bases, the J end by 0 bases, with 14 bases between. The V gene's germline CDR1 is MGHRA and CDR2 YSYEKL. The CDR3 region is CASSQTWKTANYGYTF. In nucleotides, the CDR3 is TGCGCCAGCAGCCAGACATGGAAGACAGCTAACTATGGCTACACCTTC.

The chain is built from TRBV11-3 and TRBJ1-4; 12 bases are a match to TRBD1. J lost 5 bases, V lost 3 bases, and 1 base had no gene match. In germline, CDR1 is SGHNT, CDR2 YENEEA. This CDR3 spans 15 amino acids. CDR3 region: CASSLGQGANEKLFF. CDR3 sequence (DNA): TGTGCCAGCAGCTTGGGACAGGGGGCGAATGAAAAACTGTTTTTT.

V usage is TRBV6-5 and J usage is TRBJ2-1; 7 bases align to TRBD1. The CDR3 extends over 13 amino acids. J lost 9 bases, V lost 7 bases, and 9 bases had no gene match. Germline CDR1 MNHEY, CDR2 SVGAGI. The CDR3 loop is CASIMTGNGEQFF. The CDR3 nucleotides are TGTGCCAGCATCATGACAGGGAATGGTGAGCAGTTCTTC.

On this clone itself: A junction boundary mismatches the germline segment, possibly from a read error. Written as DNA, the CDR3 is TGTGCCGGCAGTTACGTTTTTGGAGGGGAAGGAAATCAGCCCCAGCATTTT. This codes for CAGSYVFGGEGNQPQHF. The J gene is TRBJ1-5, the V gene TRBV6-2 or TRBV6-3; a weak D match, TRBD1 (5 bases). The CDR3 is made up of 17 amino acids. Germline V gene lookup returns CDR1 MNHEY and CDR2 SVGEGT.

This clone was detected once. Here the CDR3 reads CASSLGPDRGNTEAFF. DNA of the CDR3: TGTGCCAGCAGCTTAGGTCCTGACAGGGGGAACACTGAAGCTTTCTTT. V gene TRBV11-2 combines with J gene TRBJ1-1; 8 positions agree with TRBD1. Looked up from germline, CDR1 is SGHAT and CDR2 is FQNNGV. V lost 1 base to trimming and J lost 1 base; unmatched junction nucleotides: 5. This CDR3 has 16 residues. Drawing the rest from reference TRBV11-2 and TRBJ1-1, the complete variable domain is EAGVAQSPRYKIIEKRQSVAFWCNPISGHATLYWYQQILGQGPKLLIQFQNNGVVDDSQLPKDRFSAERLKGVDSTLKIQPAKLEDSAVYLCASSLGPDRGNTEAFFGQGTRLTVV.

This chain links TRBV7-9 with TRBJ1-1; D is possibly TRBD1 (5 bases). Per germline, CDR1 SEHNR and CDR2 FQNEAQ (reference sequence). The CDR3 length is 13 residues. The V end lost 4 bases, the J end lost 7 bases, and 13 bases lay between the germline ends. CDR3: CASSYPTENEAFF. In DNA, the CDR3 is TGTGCCAGCAGCTATCCGACAGAGAATGAAGCTTTCTTT.

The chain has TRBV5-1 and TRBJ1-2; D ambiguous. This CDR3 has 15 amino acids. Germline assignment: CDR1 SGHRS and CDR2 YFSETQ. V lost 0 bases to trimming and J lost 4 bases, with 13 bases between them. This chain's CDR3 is CASSLDGVAGYGYTF. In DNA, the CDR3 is TGCGCCAGCAGCTTGGATGGGGTGGCGGGCTATGGCTACACCTTC.

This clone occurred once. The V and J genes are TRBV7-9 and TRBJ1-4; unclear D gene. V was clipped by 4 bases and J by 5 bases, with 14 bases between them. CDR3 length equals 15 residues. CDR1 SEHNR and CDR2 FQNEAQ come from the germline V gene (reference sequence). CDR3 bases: TGTGCCAGCAGCTCGCAACCGGGATCGAATGAAAAACTGTTTTTT. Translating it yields CASSSQPGSNEKLFF.

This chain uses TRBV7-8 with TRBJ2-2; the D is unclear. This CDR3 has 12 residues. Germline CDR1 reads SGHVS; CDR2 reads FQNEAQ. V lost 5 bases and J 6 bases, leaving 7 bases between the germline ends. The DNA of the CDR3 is TGTGCCAGCAGCCCCTACCCCGGGGAGCTGTTTTTT. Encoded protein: CASSPYPGELFF.

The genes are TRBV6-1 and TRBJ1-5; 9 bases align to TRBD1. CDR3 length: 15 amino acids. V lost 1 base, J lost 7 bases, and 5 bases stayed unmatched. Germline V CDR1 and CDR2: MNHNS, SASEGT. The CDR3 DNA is TGTGCCAGCAGTGAAGACAGGGGGCGCAGGCAGCCCCAGCATTTT. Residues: CASSEDRGRRQPQHF.

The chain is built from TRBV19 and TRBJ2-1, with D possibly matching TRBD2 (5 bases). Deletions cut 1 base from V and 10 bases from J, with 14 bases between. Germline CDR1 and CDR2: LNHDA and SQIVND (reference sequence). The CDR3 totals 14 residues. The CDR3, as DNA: TGTGCCAGTAGTATAGGGTCGTCGAGAGGGGAGCAGTTCTTC. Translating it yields CASSIGSSRGEQFF.

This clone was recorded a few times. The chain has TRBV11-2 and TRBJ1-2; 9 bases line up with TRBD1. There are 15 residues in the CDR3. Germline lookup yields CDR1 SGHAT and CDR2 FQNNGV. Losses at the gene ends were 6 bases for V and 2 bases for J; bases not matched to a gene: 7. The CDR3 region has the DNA TGTGCCAGCAGTTCCGGACAGGGGAAAAACTATGGCTACACCTTC. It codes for CASSSGQGKNYGYTF.

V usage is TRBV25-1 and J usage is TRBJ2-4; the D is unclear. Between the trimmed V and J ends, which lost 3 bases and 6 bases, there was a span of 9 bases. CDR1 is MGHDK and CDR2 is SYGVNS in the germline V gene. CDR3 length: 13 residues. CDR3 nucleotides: TGTGCCAGCAGTGATGTCCCCGGAAACATTCAGTACTTC. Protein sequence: CASSDVPGNIQYF.

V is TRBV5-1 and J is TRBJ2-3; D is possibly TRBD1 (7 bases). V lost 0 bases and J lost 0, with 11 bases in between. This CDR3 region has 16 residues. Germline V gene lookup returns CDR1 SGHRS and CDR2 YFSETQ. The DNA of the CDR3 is TGCGCCAGCAGCTTGGCAGGGGGGACTAGCACAGATACGCAGTATTTT. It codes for CASSLAGGTSTDTQYF.

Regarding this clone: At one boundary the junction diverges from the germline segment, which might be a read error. The CDR3 DNA is TGTGCCAGCAACCAAGGAGGGACAGGGGGACAGACCCAGTACTTC. Translating gives CASNQGGTGGQTQYF. V usage is TRBV3-1 (or the pseudogene TRBV3-2) and J usage is TRBJ2-5; 11 bases fit TRBD1. The CDR3 is made up of 15 amino acids. Germline V lookup: CDR1 LGHDT, CDR2 YNNKEL (reference sequence).

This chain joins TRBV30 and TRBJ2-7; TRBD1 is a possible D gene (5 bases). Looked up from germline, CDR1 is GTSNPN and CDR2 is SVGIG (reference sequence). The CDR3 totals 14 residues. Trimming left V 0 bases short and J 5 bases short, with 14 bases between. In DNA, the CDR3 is TGTGCCTGGAGTGTCGATTTAGGGGATGACGAGCAGTACTTC. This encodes CAWSVDLGDDEQYF.

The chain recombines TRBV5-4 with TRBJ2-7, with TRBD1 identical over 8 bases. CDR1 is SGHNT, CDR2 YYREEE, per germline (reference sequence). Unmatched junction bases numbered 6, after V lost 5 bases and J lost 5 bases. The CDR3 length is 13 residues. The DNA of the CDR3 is TGTGCCAGCAGGATGACAGGGGCCGACGAGCAGTACTTC. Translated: CASRMTGADEQYF.